This T cell receptor (beta chain) was recovered during a study of T cell clones after liver transplantation. Trimming cost V 5 bases and J 4 bases; bases outside gene matches: 6. From germline, CDR1 is SQVTM and CDR2 ANQGSEA. The CDR3 totals 15 residues. Profiled with immunoSEQ multiplex PCR; TCRdb holds only in-frame clones, not every one. The sample carries tens of thousands of clones, nearly 85% recorded once. The TCR comes from a human patient who received a liver transplant. The graft donor may have contributed some T cells. This chain joins TRBV29-1 and TRBJ2-2, with 11 bases fitting TRBD1. The material was CD4+ T cells from blood, obtained around 45 months after liver transplant. CDR3 residues: CSVPGQGASTGELFF. CDR3 coding DNA: TGCAGCGTTCCCGGACAGGGGGCGAGCACCGGGGAGCTGTTTTTT.